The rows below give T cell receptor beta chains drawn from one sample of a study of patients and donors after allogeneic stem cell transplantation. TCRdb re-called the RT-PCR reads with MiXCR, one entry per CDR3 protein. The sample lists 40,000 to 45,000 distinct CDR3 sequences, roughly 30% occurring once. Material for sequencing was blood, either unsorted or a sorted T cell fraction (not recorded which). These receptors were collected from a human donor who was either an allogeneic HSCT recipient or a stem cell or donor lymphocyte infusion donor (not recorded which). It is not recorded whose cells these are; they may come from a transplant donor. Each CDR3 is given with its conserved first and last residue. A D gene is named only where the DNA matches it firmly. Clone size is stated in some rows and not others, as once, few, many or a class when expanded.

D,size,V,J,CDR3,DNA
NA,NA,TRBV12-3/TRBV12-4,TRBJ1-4,CASSLLEDSTNEKLFF,TGTGCCAGCAGTTTATTGGAGGACTCAACTAATGAAAAACTGTTTTTT
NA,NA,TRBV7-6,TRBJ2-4,CASSPLYRAGKNIRYF,TGTGCCAGCAGCCCCCTCTACAGGGCGGGCAAAAACATTCGGTACTTC
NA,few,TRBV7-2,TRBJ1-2,CASERYTF,TGTGCCAGCGAGAGGTACACCTTC
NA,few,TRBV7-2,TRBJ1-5,CASSTTGYSNQPQHF,TGTGCCAGCAGTACAACAGGGTATAGCAATCAGCCCCAGCATTTT
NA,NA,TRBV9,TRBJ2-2,CASSEGGTGELFF,TGTGCCAGCAGCGAAGGAGGGACCGGGGAGCTGTTTTTT
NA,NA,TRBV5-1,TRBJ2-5,CASSLDPGWGKETQYF,TGCGCCAGCAGCTTGGATCCGGGTTGGGGTAAAGAGACCCAGTACTTC
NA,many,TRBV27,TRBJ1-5,CASSFYRVGNQPQHF,TGTGCCAGCAGTTTCTACAGGGTTGGCAATCAGCCCCAGCATTTT
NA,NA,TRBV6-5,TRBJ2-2,CASSYFAPGELFF,TGTGCCAGCAGTTACTTTGCCCCCGGGGAGCTGTTTTTT
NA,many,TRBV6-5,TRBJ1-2,CASSYSFRGYTF,TGTGCCAGCAGTTACTCGTTTAGGGGCTACACCTTC
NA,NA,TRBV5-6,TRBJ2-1,CASSWIRDTEQFF,TGTGCCAGCAGCTGGATCCGGGACACCGAGCAGTTCTTC
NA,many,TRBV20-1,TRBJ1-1,CRLRGLNTEAFF,TGCAGGCTCCGGGGGCTGAACACTGAAGCTTTCTTT
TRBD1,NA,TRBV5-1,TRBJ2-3,CASSARQGSLTDTQYF,TGCGCCAGCAGCGCTCGACAGGGAAGTTTAACAGATACGCAGTATTTT
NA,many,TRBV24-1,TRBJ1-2,CATSDPRWADYGYTF,TGTGCCACCAGTGATCCCCGGTGGGCCGACTATGGCTACACCTTC
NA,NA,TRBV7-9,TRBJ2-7,CASSFSRQITYEQYF,TGTGCCAGCAGCTTCTCAAGGCAGATTACCTACGAGCAGTACTTC
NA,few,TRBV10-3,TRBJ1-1,CAISESVGRTEAFF,TGTGCCATCAGTGAGTCGGTGGGCAGGACTGAAGCTTTCTTT
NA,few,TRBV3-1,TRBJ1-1,CASSQVGVSSTEAFF,TGTGCCAGCAGCCAAGTTGGGGTTTCCTCCACTGAAGCTTTCTTT
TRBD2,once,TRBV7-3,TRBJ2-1,CASSLTGGPNEQFF,TGTGCCAGCAGCTTAACGGGAGGGCCCAATGAGCAGTTCTTC
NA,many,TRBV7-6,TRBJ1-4,CASSRHRENEKLFF,TGTGCCAGCAGCCGACACAGGGAAAATGAAAAACTGTTTTTT
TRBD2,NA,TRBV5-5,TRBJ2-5,CASSLGHRGVETQYF,TGTGCCAGCAGCTTGGGCCACCGGGGGGTGGAGACCCAGTACTTC
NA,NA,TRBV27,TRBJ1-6,CASSLCLGSVLVEQNSPLHF,TGTGCCAGCAGTTTATGTCTGGGATCCGTTTTGGTGGAACAAAATTCACCCCTCCACTTT
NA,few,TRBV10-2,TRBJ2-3,CASSRGSTDTQYF,TGCGCCAGCAGTCGGGGAAGCACAGATACGCAGTATTTT
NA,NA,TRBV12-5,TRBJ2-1,CASGLRSASYNEQFF,TGTGCTAGTGGTTTGAGAAGCGCCAGTTACAATGAGCAGTTCTTC
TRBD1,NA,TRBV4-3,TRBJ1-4,CASSHASPGQSDEKLFF,TGCGCCAGCAGCCACGCTTCCCCGGGACAGTCGGATGAAAAACTGTTTTTT
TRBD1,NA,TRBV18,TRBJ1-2,CASSPGTGRYGYTF,TGTGCCAGCTCACCAGGGACAGGACGCTATGGCTACACCTTC
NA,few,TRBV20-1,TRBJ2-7,CSAPDTSTQTYEQYF,TGCAGTGCTCCCGACACCTCTACCCAAACCTACGAGCAGTACTTC
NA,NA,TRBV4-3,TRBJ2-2,CASSQKGDSLNTGELFF,TGCGCCAGCAGCCAAAAGGGGGACTCACTGAACACCGGGGAGCTGTTTTTT
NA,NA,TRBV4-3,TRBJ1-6,CASSQDEGRGSYNSPLHF,TGCGCCAGCAGCCAAGATGAGGGCAGGGGATCCTATAATTCACCCCTCCACTTT
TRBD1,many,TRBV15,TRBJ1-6,CATSRDPIGQAYNSPLHF,TGTGCCACCAGCAGAGATCCGATAGGACAGGCCTATAATTCACCCCTCCACTTT
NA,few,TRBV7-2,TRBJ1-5,CASSLDSGAQPQHF,TGTGCCAGCAGCTTAGATTCTGGGGCCCAGCCCCAGCATTTT
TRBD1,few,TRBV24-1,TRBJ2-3,CATSDGTAFTDTQYF,TGTGCCACCAGTGATGGGACAGCCTTCACAGATACGCAGTATTTT
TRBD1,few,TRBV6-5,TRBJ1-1,CASSTLRGRGYTEAFF,TGTGCCAGCAGTACTCTCAGGGGGCGGGGGTACACTGAAGCTTTCTTT
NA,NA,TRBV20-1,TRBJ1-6,CSASREKFSASNSPLHF,TGCAGTGCCTCCCGAGAAAAATTTTCGGCTAGTAATTCACCCCTCCACTTT
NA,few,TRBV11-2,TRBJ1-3,CASSLWGGTSGNTIYF,TGTGCCAGCAGCTTATGGGGGGGGACCTCTGGAAACACCATATATTTT
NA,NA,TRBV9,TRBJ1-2,CASSVAVGPYGYTF,TGTGCCAGCAGCGTAGCTGTGGGGCCCTATGGCTACACCTTC
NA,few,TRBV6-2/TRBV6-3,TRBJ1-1,CASSKGTRGAFF,TGTGCCAGCAGTAAAGGAACAAGGGGAGCTTTCTTT
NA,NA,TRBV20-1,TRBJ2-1,CSAPKSVSYNEQFF,TGCAGTGCCCCTAAGTCCGTCTCCTACAATGAGCAGTTCTTC